This record covers a single TCR beta chain. What it binds is not known. The data are from a study of T cell repertoires in cytomegalovirus infection. Study overall: Both recently identified HLA-C-restricted and well-studied HLA-B-restricted CMV epitopes were used in the study. The public TCR beta signatures pointed to both CMV infection and matching HLA type. Study conclusions and caveats: Based on cumulative public TCR beta family frequency, carriers of CMV plus the relevant HLA were identified. HLA-C-restricted, CMV-specific TCR beta clonotypes were dominant ex vivo.

Using its own MiXCR run on the reads, TCRdb lists one record per CDR3 protein. The sample yields about 570,000 distinct CDR3 sequences, 40% seen once. The receptor's source is a human donor in good health (CMV status not recorded). Some clones in this sample may be carry-over from other donors' samples. Sequenced here: cultured PBMCs, sampled from culture after CMV antigen stimulation.

CDR3 nucleotide sequence: TGTGCCAGCAGTTTAGCAGGGTCATTCAATCAGCCCCAGCATTTT. Protein sequence: CASSLAGSFNQPQHF. This rearrangement joins TRBV12-3 or TRBV12-4 to TRBJ1-5, with D hard to call. The V gene lost 0 bases and the J gene lost 3 bases, with 9 bases spanning the gap. The CDR3 loop spans 15 amino acids.